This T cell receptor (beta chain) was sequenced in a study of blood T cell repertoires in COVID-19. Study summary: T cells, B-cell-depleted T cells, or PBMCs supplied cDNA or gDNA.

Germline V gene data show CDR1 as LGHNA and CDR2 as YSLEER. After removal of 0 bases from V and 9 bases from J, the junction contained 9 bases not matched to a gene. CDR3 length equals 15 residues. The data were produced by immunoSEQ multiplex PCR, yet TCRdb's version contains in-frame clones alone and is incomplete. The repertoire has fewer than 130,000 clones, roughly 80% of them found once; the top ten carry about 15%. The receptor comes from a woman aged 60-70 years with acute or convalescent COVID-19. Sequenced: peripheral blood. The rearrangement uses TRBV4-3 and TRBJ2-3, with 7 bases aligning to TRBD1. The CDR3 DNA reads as TGCGCCAGCAGCCAAGATAGGGGACAGAGAAAAACGCAGTATTTT. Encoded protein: CASSQDRGQRKTQYF.